The clone carrying this T cell receptor beta chain was recorded only once. These data belong to a study of blood T cell repertoires in COVID-19. Study in general: The United States, Italy and Spain were the sources of the acute and convalescent COVID-19 samples. T cells, B-cell-depleted T cells, or PBMCs supplied cDNA or gDNA.

Per the original data handling: Nucleated cell number was recorded as an estimate derived from reference gene primer amplification. Only in-frame clones appear in the TCRdb table, and some are missing; sequencing was by immunoSEQ multiplex PCR. Clone size and the V and J calls come from that table; the DNA yielded D and trimming. The sample records about 250,000 clones, roughly 90% being singletons. The V gene's germline CDR1 is MNHEY and CDR2 SMNVEV (reference sequence). The CDR3 has 15 residues. The J segment lost 4 bases and the V segment lost 1 base, leaving 1 base of the junction unmatched. Sequencing input: peripheral blood. The gene calls are TRBV27 and TRBJ2-2, with 9 bases matching TRBD1. This TCR derives from a woman in her thirties with active or convalescent COVID-19. DNA for the CDR3: TGTGCCAGCAGTTTATACAGGGGGCGCACCGGGGAGCTGTTTTTT. Protein: CASSLYRGRTGELFF.